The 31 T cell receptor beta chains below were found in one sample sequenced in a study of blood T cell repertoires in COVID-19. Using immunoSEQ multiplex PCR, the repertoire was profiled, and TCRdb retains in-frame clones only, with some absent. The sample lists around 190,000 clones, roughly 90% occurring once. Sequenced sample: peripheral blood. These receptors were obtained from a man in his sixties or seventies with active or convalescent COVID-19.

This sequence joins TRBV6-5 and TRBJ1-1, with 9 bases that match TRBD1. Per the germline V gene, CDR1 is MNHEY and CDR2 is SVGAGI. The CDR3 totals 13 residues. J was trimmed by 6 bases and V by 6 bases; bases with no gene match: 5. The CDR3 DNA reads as TGTGCCAGCAGCCCGGACAGGGGAGCTGAAGCTTTCTTT. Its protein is CASSPDRGAEAFF.

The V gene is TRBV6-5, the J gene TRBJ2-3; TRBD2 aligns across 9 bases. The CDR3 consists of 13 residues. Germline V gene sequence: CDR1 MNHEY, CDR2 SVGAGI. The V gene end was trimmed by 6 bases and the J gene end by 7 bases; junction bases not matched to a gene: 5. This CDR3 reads CASRGTSLHTQYF. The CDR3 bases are TGTGCCAGCAGGGGGACTAGCTTGCATACGCAGTATTTT.

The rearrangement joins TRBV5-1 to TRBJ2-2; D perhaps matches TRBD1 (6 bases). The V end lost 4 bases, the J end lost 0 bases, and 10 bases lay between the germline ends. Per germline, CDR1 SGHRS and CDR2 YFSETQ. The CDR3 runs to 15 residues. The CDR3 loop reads CASSLGTPNTGELFF. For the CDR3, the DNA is TGCGCCAGCAGCCTCGGGACACCGAACACCGGGGAGCTGTTTTTT.

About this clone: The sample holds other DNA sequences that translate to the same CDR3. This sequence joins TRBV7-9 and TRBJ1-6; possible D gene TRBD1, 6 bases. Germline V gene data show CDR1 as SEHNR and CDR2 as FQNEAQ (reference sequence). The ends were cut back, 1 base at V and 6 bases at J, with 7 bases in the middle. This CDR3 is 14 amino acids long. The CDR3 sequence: CASSLGTVNSPLHF. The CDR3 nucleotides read TGTGCCAGCAGCTTAGGGACAGTTAATTCACCCCTCCACTTT.

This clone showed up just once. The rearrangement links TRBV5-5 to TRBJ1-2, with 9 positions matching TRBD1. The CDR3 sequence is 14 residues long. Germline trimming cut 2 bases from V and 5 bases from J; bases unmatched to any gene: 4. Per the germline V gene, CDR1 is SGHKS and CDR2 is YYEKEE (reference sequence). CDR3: CASSFDRGAYGYTF. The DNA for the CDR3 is TGTGCCAGCAGCTTTGACAGGGGGGCATATGGCTACACCTTC.

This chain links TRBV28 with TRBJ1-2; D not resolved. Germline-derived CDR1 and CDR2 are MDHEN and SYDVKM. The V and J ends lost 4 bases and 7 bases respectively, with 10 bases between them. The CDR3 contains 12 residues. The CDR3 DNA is TGTGCCAGCAGTTCTCGACAACGTGGCTACACCTTC. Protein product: CASSSRQRGYTF.

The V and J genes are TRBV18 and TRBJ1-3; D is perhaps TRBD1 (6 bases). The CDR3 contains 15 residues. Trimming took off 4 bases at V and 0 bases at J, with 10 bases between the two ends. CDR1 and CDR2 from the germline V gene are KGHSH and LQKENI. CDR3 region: CASSHRDNSGNTIYF. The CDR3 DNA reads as TGTGCCAGCTCACACAGGGACAACTCTGGAAACACCATATATTTT.

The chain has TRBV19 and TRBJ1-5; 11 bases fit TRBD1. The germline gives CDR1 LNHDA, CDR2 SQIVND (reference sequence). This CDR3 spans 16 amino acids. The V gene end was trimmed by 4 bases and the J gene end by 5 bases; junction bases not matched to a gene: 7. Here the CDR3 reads CASSRRTGGVYQPQHF. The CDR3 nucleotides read TGTGCCAGTAGTAGACGGACAGGGGGCGTTTATCAGCCCCAGCATTTT. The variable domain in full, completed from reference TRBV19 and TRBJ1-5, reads DGGITQSPKYLFRKEGQNVTLSCEQNLNHDAMYWYRQDPGQGLRLIYYSQIVNDFQKGDIAEGYSVSREKKESFPLTVTSAQKNPTAFYLCASSRRTGGVYQPQHFGDGTRLSIL.

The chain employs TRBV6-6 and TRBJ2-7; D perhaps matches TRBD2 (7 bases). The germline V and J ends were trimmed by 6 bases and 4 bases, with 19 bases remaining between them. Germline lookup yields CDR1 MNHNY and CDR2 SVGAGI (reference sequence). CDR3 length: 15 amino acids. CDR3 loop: CASSEGDHGRYEQYF. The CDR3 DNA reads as TGTGCCAGCAGCGAGGGGGATCACGGGAGGTACGAGCAGTACTTC.

This chain's CDR3 is CSVNSGLANEKLFF. In DNA, the CDR3 is TGCAGCGTTAATTCGGGTCTGGCTAATGAAAAACTGTTTTTT. The chain has TRBV29-1 and TRBJ1-4; D unclear. The germline V and J ends were trimmed by 5 bases and 3 bases, with 13 bases remaining between them. Germline CDR1 reads SQVTM; CDR2 reads ANQGSEA. The CDR3 loop spans 14 amino acids.

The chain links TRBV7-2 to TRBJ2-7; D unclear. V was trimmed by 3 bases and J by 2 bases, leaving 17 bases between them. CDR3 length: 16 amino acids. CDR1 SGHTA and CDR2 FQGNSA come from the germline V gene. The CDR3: CASSFKSGFRAYEQYF. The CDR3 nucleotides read TGTGCCAGCAGCTTTAAGTCGGGTTTTCGAGCCTACGAGCAGTACTTC.

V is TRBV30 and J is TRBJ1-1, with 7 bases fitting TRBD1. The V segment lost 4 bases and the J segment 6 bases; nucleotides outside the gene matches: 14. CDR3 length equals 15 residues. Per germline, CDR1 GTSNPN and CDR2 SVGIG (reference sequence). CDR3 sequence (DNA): TGTGCCTGGATACATTGGAAAGAAGGGGGCCCTGAAGCTTTCTTT. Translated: CAWIHWKEGGPEAFF.

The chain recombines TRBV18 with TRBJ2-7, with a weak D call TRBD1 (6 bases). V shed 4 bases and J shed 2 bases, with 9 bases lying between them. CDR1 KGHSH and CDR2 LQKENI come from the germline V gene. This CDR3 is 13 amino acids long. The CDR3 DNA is TGTGCCAGCTCACGGACAGCAGCCTACGAGCAGTACTTC. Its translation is CASSRTAAYEQYF.

As DNA, the CDR3 is TGCAGCGTTGAACGAGCAGGGGGCCTTTCCTACGAGCAGTACTTC. As protein: CSVERAGGLSYEQYF. This sequence joins TRBV29-1 and TRBJ2-7, with TRBD1 matching over 8 bases. Germline CDR1 and CDR2: SQVTM and ANQGSEA. The CDR3 is 15 residues long. Trimming removed 2 bases from V and 1 base from J; junction bases left unmatched: 7.

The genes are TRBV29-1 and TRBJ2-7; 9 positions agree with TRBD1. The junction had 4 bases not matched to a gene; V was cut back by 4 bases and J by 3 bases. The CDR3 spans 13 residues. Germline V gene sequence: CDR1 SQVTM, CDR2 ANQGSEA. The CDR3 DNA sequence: TGCAGCGTTGGGGACAGGGTAGACTACGAGCAGTACTTC. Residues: CSVGDRVDYEQYF.

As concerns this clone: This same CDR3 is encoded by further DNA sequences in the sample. CDR3 amino acids: CASSPGTGGYGYTF. The CDR3 DNA reads as TGCGCCAGCAGCCCGGGGACAGGCGGATATGGCTACACCTTC. The rearrangement uses TRBV5-1 and TRBJ1-2; 8 bases match TRBD1. This CDR3 contains 14 residues. Germline V CDR1 and CDR2: SGHRS, YFSETQ. Losses at the gene ends were 4 bases for V and 5 bases for J; bases not matched to a gene: 7.

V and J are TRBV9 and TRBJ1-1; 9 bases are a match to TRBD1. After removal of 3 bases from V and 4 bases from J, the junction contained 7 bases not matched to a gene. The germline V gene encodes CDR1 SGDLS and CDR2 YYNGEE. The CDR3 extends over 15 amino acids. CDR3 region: CASSAGTGTGTEAFF. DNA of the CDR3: TGTGCCAGCAGCGCCGGGACAGGGACGGGCACTGAAGCTTTCTTT. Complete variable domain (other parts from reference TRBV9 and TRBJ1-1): DSGVTQTPKHLITATGQRVTLRCSPRSGDLSVYWYQQSLDQGLQFLIQYYNGEERAKGNILERFSAQQFPDLHSELNLSSLELGDSALYFCASSAGTGTGTEAFFGQGTRLTVV.

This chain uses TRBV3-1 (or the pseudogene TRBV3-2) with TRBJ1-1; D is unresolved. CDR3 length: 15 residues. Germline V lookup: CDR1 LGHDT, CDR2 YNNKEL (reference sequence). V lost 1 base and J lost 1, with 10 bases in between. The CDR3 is CASSQGAPKNTEAFF. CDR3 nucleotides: TGTGCCAGCAGCCAAGGGGCTCCCAAGAACACTGAAGCTTTCTTT.

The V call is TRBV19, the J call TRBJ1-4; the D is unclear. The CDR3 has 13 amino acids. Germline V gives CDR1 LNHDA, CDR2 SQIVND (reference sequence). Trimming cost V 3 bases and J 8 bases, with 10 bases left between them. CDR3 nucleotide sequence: TGTGCCAGTAGTATCCGCAGTAAGGAAAAACTGTTTTTT. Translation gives CASSIRSKEKLFF. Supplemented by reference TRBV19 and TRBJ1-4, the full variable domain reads DGGITQSPKYLFRKEGQNVTLSCEQNLNHDAMYWYRQDPGQGLRLIYYSQIVNDFQKGDIAEGYSVSREKKESFPLTVTSAQKNPTAFYLCASSIRSKEKLFFGSGTQLSVL.

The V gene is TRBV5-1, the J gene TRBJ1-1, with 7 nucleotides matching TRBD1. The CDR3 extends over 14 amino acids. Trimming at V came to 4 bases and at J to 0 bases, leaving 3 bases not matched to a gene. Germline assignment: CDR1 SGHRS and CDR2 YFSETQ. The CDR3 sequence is CASSEDRLNTEAFF. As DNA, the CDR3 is TGCGCCAGCAGCGAGGACAGGTTGAACACTGAAGCTTTCTTT.

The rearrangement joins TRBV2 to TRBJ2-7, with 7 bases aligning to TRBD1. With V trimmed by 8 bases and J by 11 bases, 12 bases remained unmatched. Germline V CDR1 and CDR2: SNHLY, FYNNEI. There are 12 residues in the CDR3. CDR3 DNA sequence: TGTGCCAGCTTGGACGACAGGGCTCATGAGTACTTC. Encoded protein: CASLDDRAHEYF. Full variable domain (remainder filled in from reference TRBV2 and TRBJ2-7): EPEVTQTPSHQVTQMGQEVILRCVPISNHLYFYWYRQILGQKVEFLVSFYNNEISEKSEIFDDQFSVERPDGSNFTLKIRSTKLEDSAMYFCASLDDRAHEYFGPGTRLTVT.

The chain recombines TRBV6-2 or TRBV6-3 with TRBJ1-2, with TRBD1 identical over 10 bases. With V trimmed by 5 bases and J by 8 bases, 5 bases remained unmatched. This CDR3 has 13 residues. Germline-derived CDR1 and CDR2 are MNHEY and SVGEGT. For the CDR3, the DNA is TGTGCCAGCAGTCCGGGACAGGGGTCCGGCTACACCTTC. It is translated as CASSPGQGSGYTF.

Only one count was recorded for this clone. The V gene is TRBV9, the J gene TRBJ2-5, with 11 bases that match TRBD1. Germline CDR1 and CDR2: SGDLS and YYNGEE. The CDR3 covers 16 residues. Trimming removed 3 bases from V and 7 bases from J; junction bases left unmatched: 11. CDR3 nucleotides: TGTGCCAGCAGCGCGGACAGGGGGCGTCTTACGGGGACCCAGTACTTC. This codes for CASSADRGRLTGTQYF.

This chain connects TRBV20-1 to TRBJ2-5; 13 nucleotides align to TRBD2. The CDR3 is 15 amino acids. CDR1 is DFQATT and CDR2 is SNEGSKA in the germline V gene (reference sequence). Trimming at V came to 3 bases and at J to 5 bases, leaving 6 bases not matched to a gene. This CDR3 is CSASTSGGAGETQYF. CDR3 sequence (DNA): TGCAGTGCTAGTACTAGCGGGGGGGCCGGGGAGACCCAGTACTTC.

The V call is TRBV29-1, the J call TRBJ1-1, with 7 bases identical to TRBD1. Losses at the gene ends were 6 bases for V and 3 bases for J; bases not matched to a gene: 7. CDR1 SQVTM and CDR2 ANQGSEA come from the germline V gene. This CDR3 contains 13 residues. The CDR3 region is CSVRQGKDTEAFF. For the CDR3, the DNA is TGCAGCGTCCGACAGGGTAAGGACACTGAAGCTTTCTTT.

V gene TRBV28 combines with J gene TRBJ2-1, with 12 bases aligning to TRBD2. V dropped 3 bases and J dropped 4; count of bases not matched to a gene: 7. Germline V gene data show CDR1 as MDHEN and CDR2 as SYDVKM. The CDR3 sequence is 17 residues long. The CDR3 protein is CASSFQGLAGLYNEQFF. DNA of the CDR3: TGTGCCAGCAGTTTCCAGGGACTAGCGGGTTTATACAATGAGCAGTTCTTC.

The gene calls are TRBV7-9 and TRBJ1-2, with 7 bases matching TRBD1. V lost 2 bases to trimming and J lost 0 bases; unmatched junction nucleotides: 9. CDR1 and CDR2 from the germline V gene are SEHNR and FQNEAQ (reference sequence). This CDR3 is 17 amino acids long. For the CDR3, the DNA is TGTGCCAGCAGCTTATGGGACAGCAACCCTACTAACTATGGCTACACCTTC. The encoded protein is CASSLWDSNPTNYGYTF.

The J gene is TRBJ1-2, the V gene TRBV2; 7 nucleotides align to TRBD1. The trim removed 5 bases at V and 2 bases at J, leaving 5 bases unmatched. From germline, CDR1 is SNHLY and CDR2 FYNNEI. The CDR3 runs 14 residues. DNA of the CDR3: TGTGCCAGCAGTCAACAGGGGATCAACTATGGCTACACCTTC. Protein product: CASSQQGINYGYTF.

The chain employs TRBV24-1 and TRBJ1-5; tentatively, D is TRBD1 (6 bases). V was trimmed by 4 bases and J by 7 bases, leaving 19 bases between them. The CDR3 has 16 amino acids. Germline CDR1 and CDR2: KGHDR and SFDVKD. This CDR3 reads CATSDRGRGAKQPQHF. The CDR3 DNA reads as TGTGCCACCAGTGACCGCGGGCGGGGGGCGAAGCAGCCCCAGCATTTT.

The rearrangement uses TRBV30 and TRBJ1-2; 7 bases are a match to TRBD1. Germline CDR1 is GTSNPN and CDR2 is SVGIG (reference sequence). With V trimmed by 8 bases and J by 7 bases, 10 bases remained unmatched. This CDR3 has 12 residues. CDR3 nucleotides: TGTGCCGGCACCGGGACAGCCTCTGGCTACACCTTC. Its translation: CAGTGTASGYTF.

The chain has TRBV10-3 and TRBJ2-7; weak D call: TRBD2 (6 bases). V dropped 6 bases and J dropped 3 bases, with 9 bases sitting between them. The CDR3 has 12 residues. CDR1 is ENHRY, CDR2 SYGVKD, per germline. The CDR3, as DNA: TGTGCCATCAGGACTAGTTTCTACGAGCAGTACTTC. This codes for CAIRTSFYEQYF.